A selection of T cell receptor beta chains follows, all from one sample in a study of OX40 agonist ivuxolimab in advanced cancers. Using immunoSEQ multiplex PCR, the repertoire was profiled, and TCRdb retains in-frame clones only, with some absent. The repertoire holds about 82,000 clones, with around 88% as singletons. The sequenced sample was CD4+ or CD8+ T cells sorted from blood, obtained in a trial of the OX40 agonist ivuxolimab. These receptor sequences come from an adult with an advanced solid tumor such as melanoma, head and neck, liver or kidney cancer. The CDR3 runs from the conserved cysteine through the conserved F or W. D genes are given only for firm matches. A row's size may be missing; if present it is once, few, many or a size class.

size: .; J: TRBJ2-1; V: TRBV28; D: .; CDR3: CASSRTTGFDNEQFF; DNA: TGTGCCAGCAGCCGAACTACAGGGTTCGACAATGAGCAGTTCTTC
size: .; J: TRBJ1-1; V: TRBV20-1; D: .; CDR3: CRVGGNTEAFF; DNA: TGCAGGGTAGGAGGGAACACTGAAGCTTTCTTT
size: .; J: TRBJ2-7; V: TRBV30; D: TRBD1; CDR3: CAWKGAVEQYF; DNA: TGTGCCTGGAAGGGGGCGGTCGAGCAGTACTTC
size: few; J: TRBJ1-1; V: TRBV12-5; D: .; CDR3: CASGYLGGRNTEAFF; DNA: TGTGCTAGTGGTTACTTGGGGGGCCGGAACACTGAAGCTTTCTTT
size: .; J: TRBJ2-1; V: TRBV7-2; D: TRBD2; CDR3: CASSMTSRYNEQFF; DNA: TGTGCCAGCAGCATGACTAGCAGGTACAATGAGCAGTTCTTC
size: .; J: TRBJ2-7; V: TRBV19; D: TRBD1; CDR3: CASSFGQGLDEQYF; DNA: TGTGCCAGTAGTTTTGGACAGGGCCTCGACGAGCAGTACTTC
size: once; J: TRBJ1-1; V: TRBV5-1; D: .; CDR3: CASSQGKNTEAFF; DNA: TGCGCCAGCAGCCAGGGAAAGAACACTGAAGCTTTCTTT
size: .; J: TRBJ2-5; V: TRBV5-1; D: .; CDR3: CASSLEGRPTQETQYF; DNA: TGCGCCAGCAGCTTGGAGGGCAGACCGACGCAAGAGACCCAGTACTTC
size: .; J: TRBJ2-4; V: TRBV19; D: .; CDR3: CASSTLRLAKNIQYF; DNA: TGTGCCAGTAGTACCCTTCGCCTGGCCAAAAACATTCAGTACTTC
size: .; J: TRBJ2-1; V: TRBV5-1; D: .; CDR3: CASSTETSYNEQFF; DNA: TGCGCCAGCAGCACCGAGACTAGTTACAATGAGCAGTTCTTC
size: .; J: TRBJ2-5; V: TRBV9; D: .; CDR3: CRRGKQETQYF; DNA: TGCCGTCGGGGTAAGCAAGAGACCCAGTACTTC